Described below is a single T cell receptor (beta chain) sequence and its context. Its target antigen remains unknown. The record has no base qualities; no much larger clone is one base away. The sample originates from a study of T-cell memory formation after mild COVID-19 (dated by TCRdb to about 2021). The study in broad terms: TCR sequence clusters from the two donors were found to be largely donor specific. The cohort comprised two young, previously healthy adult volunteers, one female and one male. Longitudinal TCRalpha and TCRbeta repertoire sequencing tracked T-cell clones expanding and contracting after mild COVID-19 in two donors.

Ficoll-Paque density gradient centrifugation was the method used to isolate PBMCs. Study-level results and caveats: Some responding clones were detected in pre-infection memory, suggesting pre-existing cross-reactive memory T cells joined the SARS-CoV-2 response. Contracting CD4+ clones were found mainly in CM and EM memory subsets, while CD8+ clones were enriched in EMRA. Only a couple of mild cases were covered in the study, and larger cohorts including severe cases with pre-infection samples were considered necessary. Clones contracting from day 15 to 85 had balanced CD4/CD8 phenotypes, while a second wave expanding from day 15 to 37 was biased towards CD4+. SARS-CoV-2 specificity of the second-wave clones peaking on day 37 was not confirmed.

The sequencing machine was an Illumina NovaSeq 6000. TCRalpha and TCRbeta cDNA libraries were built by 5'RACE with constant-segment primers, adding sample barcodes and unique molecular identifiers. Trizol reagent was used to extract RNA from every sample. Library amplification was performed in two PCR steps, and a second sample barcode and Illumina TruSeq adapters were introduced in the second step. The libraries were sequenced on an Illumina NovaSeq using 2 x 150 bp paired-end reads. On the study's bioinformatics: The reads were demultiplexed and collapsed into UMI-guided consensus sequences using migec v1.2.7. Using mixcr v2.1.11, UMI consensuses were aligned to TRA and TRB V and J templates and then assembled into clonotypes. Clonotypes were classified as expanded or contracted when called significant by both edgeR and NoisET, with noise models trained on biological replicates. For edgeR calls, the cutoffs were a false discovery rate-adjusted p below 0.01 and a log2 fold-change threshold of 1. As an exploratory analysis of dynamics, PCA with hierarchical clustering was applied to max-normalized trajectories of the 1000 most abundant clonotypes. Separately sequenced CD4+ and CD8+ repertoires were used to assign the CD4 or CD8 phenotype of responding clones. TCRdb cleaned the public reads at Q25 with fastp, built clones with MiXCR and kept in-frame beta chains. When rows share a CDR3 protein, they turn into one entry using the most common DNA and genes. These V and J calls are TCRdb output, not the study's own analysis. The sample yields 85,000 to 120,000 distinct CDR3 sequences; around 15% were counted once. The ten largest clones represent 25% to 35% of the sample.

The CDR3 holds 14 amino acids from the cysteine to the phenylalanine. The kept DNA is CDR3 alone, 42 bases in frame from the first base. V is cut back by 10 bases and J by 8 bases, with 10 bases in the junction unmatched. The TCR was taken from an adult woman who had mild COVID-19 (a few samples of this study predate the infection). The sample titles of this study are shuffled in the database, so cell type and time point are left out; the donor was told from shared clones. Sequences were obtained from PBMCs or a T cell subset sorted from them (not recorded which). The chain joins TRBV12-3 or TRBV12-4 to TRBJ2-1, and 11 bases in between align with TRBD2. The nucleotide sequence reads TGTGCCACTCTAGCGGGAGGTGAGGGCGATGAGCAGTTCTTC. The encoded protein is CATLAGGEGDEQFF.